These 21 T cell receptor beta chains came from one sample sequenced in a study of CD8 T cells in Susac syndrome (dated by TCRdb to about 2019). Library method: the immunoSEQ multiplex PCR assay. RNA was extracted using the RNeasy kit, and about 0.45 to 1 microgram was reverse transcribed with random hexamers. In-frame beta chains were kept once TCRdb had trimmed the public reads at Q25 with fastp and called clones with MiXCR. Each entry merges the rows of one CDR3 protein and shows their most common DNA and genes. The sample profile shows about 110,000 distinct CDR3 sequences; approximately 93% of them were found once. The ten largest make up 0.41% of the sample. Source material: CD8+ T cells from PBMCs. The receptors shown here come from a human donor with Susac syndrome.

This chain links TRBV2 with TRBJ2-5; 7 bases are a match to TRBD2. Per germline, CDR1 SNHLY and CDR2 FYNNEI. The CDR3 contains 15 residues. J was trimmed by 0 bases and V by 7 bases; bases with no gene match: 8. CDR3 sequence reads: CASTPGLADQETQYF. The DNA of the CDR3 is TGTGCCAGCACCCCAGGGCTAGCGGACCAAGAGACCCAGTACTTC.

This chain uses TRBV25-1 with TRBJ1-1; TRBD1 might be the D (6 bases). This CDR3 region has 13 residues. Looked up from germline, CDR1 is MGHDK and CDR2 is SYGVNS. The V gene lost 5 bases and the J gene lost 11 bases, with 18 bases spanning the gap. DNA of the CDR3: TGTGCCAGCAGTCCGGGACTACAGGGAGGGGCTTTCTTT. Translating gives CASSPGLQGGAFF.

V gene TRBV4-1 combines with J gene TRBJ2-7; 7 positions match TRBD2. Trimming cost V 0 bases and J 6 bases; bases outside gene matches: 2. Looked up from germline, CDR1 is MGHRA and CDR2 is YSYEKL. The CDR3 is 13 residues long. In DNA, the CDR3 is TGCGCCAGCAGCCAAGACCCGGGGGGCGAGCAGTACTTC. Its protein product is CASSQDPGGEQYF.

This chain connects TRBV10-3 to TRBJ2-1; 12 bases line up with TRBD2. CDR3 length equals 15 residues. CDR1 is ENHRY, CDR2 SYGVKD, per germline. Trimming removed 7 bases from V and 5 bases from J; junction bases left unmatched: 6. CDR3 nucleotide sequence: TGTGCCATCACCTCACTAGCGGGGGGTCACAATGAGCAGTTCTTC. Amino acid sequence: CAITSLAGGHNEQFF.

This rearrangement joins TRBV9 to TRBJ2-1; D unresolved. There are 15 residues in the CDR3. Germline CDR1 SGDLS, CDR2 YYNGEE. V dropped 0 bases and J dropped 6 bases, with 13 bases sitting between them. CDR3 coding DNA: TGTGCCAGCAGCGTAGGGGAAGGGCTGGGCAATGAGCAGTTCTTC. This sequence encodes CASSVGEGLGNEQFF.

The chain couples TRBV20-1 to TRBJ2-6; TRBD1 agrees at 7 bases. Germline assignment: CDR1 DFQATT and CDR2 SNEGSKA (reference sequence). V lost 6 bases, J lost 0 bases, and 8 bases stayed unmatched. The CDR3 consists of 16 residues. DNA of the CDR3: TGCAGTGCCACCGACAGGGCGGCCTCTGGGGCCAACGTCCTGACTTTC. It is translated as CSATDRAASGANVLTF.

V usage is TRBV20-1 and J usage is TRBJ2-1, with TRBD1 matching over 9 bases. The CDR3 consists of 15 residues. The ends lost 0 bases at V and 8 bases at J; junction bases unmatched: 8. Germline assignment: CDR1 DFQATT and CDR2 SNEGSKA (reference sequence). The chain's CDR3 is CSARDPGQGPHEQFF. CDR3 bases: TGCAGTGCTAGAGATCCGGGACAGGGTCCTCATGAGCAGTTCTTC.

The chain is built from TRBV7-7 and TRBJ2-3; no reliable D call. Trimming stripped 11 bases from V and 4 bases from J, with 4 bases between. The CDR3 consists of 9 residues. Germline-derived CDR1 and CDR2 are SSHAT and FNYEAQ (reference sequence). In nucleotides, the CDR3 is TGTGCCCGGTCAGATACGCAGTATTTT. It translates to CARSDTQYF.

The J gene is TRBJ1-1, the V gene TRBV7-9; D might be TRBD1 (5 bases). Germline V CDR1 and CDR2: SEHNR, FQNEAQ (reference sequence). The CDR3 is 13 residues long. V lost 2 bases, J lost 6 bases, and 10 bases lay in between. DNA of the CDR3: TGTGCCAGCAGCTTAATGGGGCTCCCTGAAGCTTTCTTT. As protein: CASSLMGLPEAFF.

The chain employs TRBV7-8 and TRBJ2-1; 12 bases fit TRBD2. Germline CDR1 reads SGHVS; CDR2 reads FQNEAQ. The CDR3 is 16 residues long. Unmatched junction bases numbered 8, after V lost 2 bases and J lost 9 bases. For the CDR3, the DNA is TGTGCCAGCAGCTTACTCCTAGCGGGGGGGCTGCGTGAGCAGTTCTTC. Its protein is CASSLLLAGGLREQFF.

V and J are TRBV27 and TRBJ1-1, with 10 bases identical to TRBD1. With V trimmed by 5 bases and J by 5 bases, 5 bases remained unmatched. This CDR3 is built from 14 residues. Germline V gene lookup returns CDR1 MNHEY and CDR2 SMNVEV (reference sequence). Written as DNA, the CDR3 is TGTGCCAGCAGTCCCGGACAGGGGGTAACTGAAGCTTTCTTT. Amino acid sequence: CASSPGQGVTEAFF.

J is TRBJ1-2 and V is TRBV3-1; D gene uncertain. Between the trimmed V and J ends, which lost 4 bases and 8 bases, there was a span of 8 bases. Germline V lookup: CDR1 LGHDT, CDR2 YNNKEL (reference sequence). The CDR3 contains 11 residues. DNA of the CDR3: TGTGCCAGCAGCCGCGACTGGGGCTACACCTTC. It translates to CASSRDWGYTF.

This chain connects TRBV29-1 to TRBJ2-5, with TRBD2 identical over 9 bases. J was trimmed by 1 base and V by 5 bases; bases with no gene match: 8. This CDR3 has 15 amino acids. Germline CDR1 SQVTM, CDR2 ANQGSEA. This CDR3 is CSVQGRGGLQETQYF. The CDR3 region has the DNA TGCAGCGTTCAGGGGCGGGGGGGCCTCCAAGAGACCCAGTACTTC.

This clonotype appeared a single time. The V gene is TRBV12-3 or TRBV12-4, the J gene TRBJ2-5; possibly TRBD1 or TRBD2 for D (5 bases each). Trimming removed 5 bases from V and 0 bases from J, with 10 bases in between. The CDR3 runs 14 residues. CDR3 DNA: TGTGCCAGCAGTCTCTCGGGACACCAAGAGACCCAGTACTTC. It is translated as CASSLSGHQETQYF.

The CDR3 spells CASSQGGSYNEQFF. DNA of the CDR3: TGTGCCAGCAGCCAGGGGGGCTCCTACAATGAGCAGTTCTTC. The chain uses TRBV3-1 and TRBJ2-1, with a tentative D call TRBD2 (6 bases). CDR3 length: 14 amino acids. Germline V gives CDR1 LGHDT, CDR2 YNNKEL (reference sequence). The germline V and J ends were trimmed by 3 bases and 0 bases, with 6 bases remaining between them.

V usage is TRBV6-2 or TRBV6-3 and J usage is TRBJ2-7; maybe TRBD1 (6 bases). The CDR3 is made up of 13 amino acids. V lost 6 bases and J 5 bases, leaving 14 bases between the germline ends. Germline values: CDR1 MNHEY, CDR2 SVGEGT. CDR3 DNA sequence: TGTGCCAGCAGACCTGGACAGCTCCACGAGCAGTACTTC. Translating it yields CASRPGQLHEQYF.

This sequence joins TRBV7-3 and TRBJ1-1; D is undetermined. CDR3 length: 21 residues. V was shortened by 2 bases and J by 1 base, with 29 bases between the two germline ends. The germline V gene has CDR1 SGHTA and CDR2 FQGTGA. The DNA for the CDR3 is TGTGCCAGCAGCTTACGGAGCGAGGGAGTGTTTACCTTCTCGCAGAACACTGAAGCTTTCTTT. The encoded protein is CASSLRSEGVFTFSQNTEAFF.

The chain has TRBV5-4 and TRBJ1-2; tentative D call: TRBD1 (6 bases). Looked up from germline, CDR1 is SGHNT and CDR2 is YYREEE (reference sequence). The CDR3 length is 13 residues. Between the trimmed V and J ends, which lost 3 bases and 7 bases, there was a span of 13 bases. The CDR3 here is CASSWDNFSGYTF. DNA of the CDR3: TGTGCCAGCAGCTGGGACAATTTTAGTGGCTACACCTTC.

V is TRBV7-9 and J is TRBJ1-2, with D unresolved. Germline loops: CDR1 SEHNR, CDR2 FQNEAQ (reference sequence). The length of the CDR3 is 13 residues. With 5 bases removed from V and 8 bases from J, the gap between germline ends came to 15 bases. The CDR3 DNA sequence: TGTGCCAGCAGCGAGGACTCACCGGTAGGCTACACCTTC. Amino acid sequence: CASSEDSPVGYTF.

This clonotype was detected only a few times. This chain connects TRBV27 to TRBJ2-7, with TRBD1 matching over 9 bases. The V segment lost 4 bases and the J segment 3 bases; nucleotides outside the gene matches: 10. Germline CDR1 is MNHEY and CDR2 is SMNVEV (reference sequence). CDR3 size: 16 residues. The CDR3 sequence: CASSSLQTGGVYEQYF. In DNA, the CDR3 is TGTGCCAGCAGTTCCCTCCAGACAGGGGGGGTCTACGAGCAGTACTTC.

This clonotype came up a few times. The chain recombines TRBV12-3 or TRBV12-4 with TRBJ2-2; D might be TRBD1 (5 bases). V gave up 5 bases and J gave up 4 bases, with 8 bases separating them. The CDR3 covers 13 residues. CDR3 sequence: CASSPGSTGELFF. DNA of the CDR3: TGTGCCAGCAGTCCAGGGTCCACCGGGGAGCTGTTTTTT.